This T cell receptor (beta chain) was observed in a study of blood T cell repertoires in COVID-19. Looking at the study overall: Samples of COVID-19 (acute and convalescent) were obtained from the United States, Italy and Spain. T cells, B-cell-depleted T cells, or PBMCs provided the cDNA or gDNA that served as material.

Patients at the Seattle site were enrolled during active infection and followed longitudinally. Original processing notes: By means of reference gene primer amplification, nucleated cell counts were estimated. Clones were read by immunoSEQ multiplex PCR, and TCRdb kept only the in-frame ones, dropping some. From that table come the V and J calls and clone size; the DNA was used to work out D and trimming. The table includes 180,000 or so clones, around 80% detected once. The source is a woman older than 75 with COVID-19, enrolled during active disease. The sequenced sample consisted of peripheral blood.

The CDR3 DNA reads as TGCGCCAGCAGCTTGTCCCAGGGTAGAGGAAACACCATATATTTT. It specifies CASSLSQGRGNTIYF. The chain employs TRBV5-1 and TRBJ1-3, with D maybe TRBD1 (5 bases). This CDR3 is 15 amino acids long. Trimming shortened V by 1 base and J by 4 bases, and 12 bases separated the two germline ends. Germline V gives CDR1 SGHRS, CDR2 YFSETQ.